These 4 T cell receptor beta chains were all obtained from the same sample, sequenced in a study of response to subunit inactivated influenza vaccine. TCRdb reanalysed the RT-PCR reads using MiXCR and keeps one entry per CDR3 protein. The repertoire holds about 540,000 distinct CDR3 sequences, with 20% to 25% as singletons. This same sample was also part of a study on T cells expressing NK-cell markers. As reported in that work: Making the TCR beta cDNA relied on 5'RACE template switching with UMIs.

The sequenced sample was CD4+ T cells sorted from PBMCs, obtained roughly 12 days after vaccination. All receptors come from a man aged 50 to 60 who received an inactivated influenza vaccine.

This clonotype turned up a few times. The rearrangement joins TRBV7-2 to TRBJ2-3; TRBD2 is a possible D gene (6 bases). The germline V gene encodes CDR1 SGHTA and CDR2 FQGNSA. CDR3 length equals 17 residues. Between the trimmed V and J ends, which lost 2 bases and 1 base, there was a span of 16 bases. CDR3 residues: CASSLIFSASGTDTQYF. The CDR3 DNA reads TGTGCCAGCAGCTTAATATTTTCGGCTAGCGGCACAGATACGCAGTATTTT. The full variable domain, rest sourced from reference TRBV7-2 and TRBJ2-3, is GAGVSQSPSNKVTEKGKDVELRCDPISGHTALYWYRQSLGQGLEFLIYFQGNSAPDKSGLPSDRFSAERTGGSVSTLTIQRTQQEDSAVYLCASSLIFSASGTDTQYFGPGTRLTVL.

J is TRBJ2-3 and V is TRBV6-1; no reliable D call. The ends were cut back, 4 bases at V and 0 bases at J, with 11 bases in the middle. Germline CDR1 is MNHNS and CDR2 is SASEGT. The CDR3 runs to 15 residues. This CDR3 is CASSAAHSSTDTQYF. CDR3 DNA sequence: TGTGCCAGCAGTGCGGCACACTCTAGCACAGATACGCAGTATTTT.

This clonotype showed up just a few times. The rearrangement uses TRBV5-1 and TRBJ2-2; D is undetermined. Germline CDR1 and CDR2: SGHRS and YFSETQ. This CDR3 spans 13 amino acids. V gave up 4 bases and J gave up 7 bases, with 11 bases separating them. The CDR3 DNA follows: TGCGCCAGCAGCGCGCAGGACGGCGGGGAGCTGTTTTTT. It yields the protein CASSAQDGGELFF.

The J gene is TRBJ2-3, the V gene TRBV5-1, with 10 bases identical to TRBD2. Losses at the gene ends were 0 bases for V and 6 bases for J; bases not matched to a gene: 4. Germline V gene lookup returns CDR1 SGHRS and CDR2 YFSETQ. The CDR3 runs 15 residues. The CDR3 sequence: CASSLGLAGEDTQYF. The CDR3 nucleotides read TGCGCCAGCAGCTTGGGACTAGCGGGTGAGGATACGCAGTATTTT. The variable domain in full, completed from reference TRBV5-1 and TRBJ2-3, reads KAGVTQTPRYLIKTRGQQVTLSCSPISGHRSVSWYQQTPGQGLQFLFEYFSETQRNKGNFPGRFSGRQFSNSRSEMNVSTLELGDSALYLCASSLGLAGEDTQYFGPGTRLTVL.